The 8 T cell receptor beta chains presented below share a single source sample, sequenced in a study of beta chain features in type 1 diabetes. General study points: There was a moderate but significant shortening of TCRB CDR3s in all four CD4+ subsets of Type 1 diabetes patients.

The antigens of these receptors remain unknown. Sequencing targeted expressed TCRB transcripts, as all isolated RNA had been reverse transcribed. Repertoires were generated with immunoSEQ multiplex PCR, while TCRdb's copy carries only in-frame clones and drops some. The sample holds some 250,000 clones; about 15% are singletons and the top ten take about 0.02%. Sequenced material: naive CD4+ T cells from blood. Receptor source: a young man with type 1 diabetes.

This clone came up a few times. The rearrangement joins TRBV15 to TRBJ2-5, with 8 bases matching TRBD1. The V segment lost 0 bases and the J segment 5 bases; nucleotides outside the gene matches: 5. Germline loops: CDR1 LNHNV, CDR2 YYDKDF (reference sequence). The CDR3 extends over 15 amino acids. This CDR3 is CATSRDWTGQETQYF. The CDR3 DNA reads TGTGCCACCAGCAGAGATTGGACAGGGCAGGAGACCCAGTACTTC.

This rearrangement joins TRBV5-4 to TRBJ2-5; tentative D call: TRBD1 (10 bases). The CDR3 runs 16 residues. Germline V gene data show CDR1 as SGHNT and CDR2 as YYREEE (reference sequence). Trimming removed 4 bases from V and 4 bases from J, with 20 bases in between. CDR3 nucleotides: TGTGCCAGCAGCGCGACAGGGGGCGGGGGGGGAGAGACCCAGTACTTC. Amino acid sequence: CASSATGGGGGETQYF.

V is TRBV5-4 and J is TRBJ2-1, with TRBD1 matching 10 bases. The V gene end was trimmed by 2 bases and the J gene end by 4 bases; junction bases not matched to a gene: 3. Germline CDR1 is SGHNT and CDR2 is YYREEE (reference sequence). This CDR3 spans 15 amino acids. CDR3 DNA sequence: TGTGCCAGCAGCTTACCGGGACAGGGGTACAATGAGCAGTTCTTC. This codes for CASSLPGQGYNEQFF.

This clone showed up just a few times. The chain couples TRBV5-4 to TRBJ2-2; the match to TRBD1 covers 7 bases. CDR3 length: 15 amino acids. Germline V CDR1 and CDR2: SGHNT, YYREEE (reference sequence). After removal of 3 bases from V and 3 bases from J, the junction contained 5 bases not matched to a gene. CDR3 sequence (DNA): TGTGCCAGCAGCTCCCAGGGGGTTTACACCGGGGAGCTGTTTTTT. This translates into CASSSQGVYTGELFF.

This clone has a handful of counts. This sequence joins TRBV9 and TRBJ2-2; perhaps TRBD2 as D (5 bases). This CDR3 contains 14 residues. CDR1 and CDR2 from the germline V gene are SGDLS and YYNGEE. V was cut by 0 bases and J by 6 bases, with 9 bases left in between. CDR3 nucleotides: TGTGCCAGCAGCGTAGGTGGAGGAGCCGGGGAGCTGTTTTTT. This codes for CASSVGGGAGELFF.

The CDR3 sequence: CASSSTLASGSYEQYF. The CDR3, as DNA: TGTGCCAGCAGCTCCACCCTGGCTAGCGGTTCCTACGAGCAGTACTTC. This sequence joins TRBV9 and TRBJ2-7, with 7 bases that match TRBD2. This CDR3 comprises 16 residues. Trimming removed 4 bases from V and 1 base from J; junction bases left unmatched: 11. Germline V lookup: CDR1 SGDLS, CDR2 YYNGEE.

This clone has only a few counts. Here the CDR3 DNA reads TGTGCCAGCAGCTCGGGCAGGGAGGAGAAAAACATTCAGTACTTC. This codes for CASSSGREEKNIQYF. This chain joins TRBV7-2 and TRBJ2-4; tentative D call: TRBD2 (6 bases). The V gene's germline CDR1 is SGHTA and CDR2 FQGNSA. The CDR3 is 15 residues long. V lost 4 bases to trimming and J lost 4 bases, with 14 bases between them.

DNA of the CDR3: TGCGCCAGCAGCCAACTTGGGCTTCAGCCCCAGCATTTT. It codes for CASSQLGLQPQHF. The chain uses TRBV4-1 and TRBJ1-5; no firm D call. The germline gives CDR1 MGHRA, CDR2 YSYEKL. CDR3 length: 13 residues. The ends were cut back, 2 bases at V and 6 bases at J, with 8 bases in the middle.